This entry concerns a single T cell receptor (beta chain). Diagnoses among patients were locally advanced or metastatic urothelial carcinoma. This entry belongs to a study of PD-L1 blockade in urothelial cancer. Overall study: In the patient group, about 85% of the roughly 29 were males with bladder-origin urothelial cancer.

The table came from immunoSEQ multiplex PCR; TCRdb's copy has only in-frame clones and leaves some out. The repertoire includes 70,000 or so clones, roughly nine tenths of them detected once, and about 3.2% sits in the top ten. The sample here was PBMCs, taken around atezolizumab (anti-PD-L1) treatment. This sequence was found in a man aged 60 to 75 with urothelial cancer.

CDR3 region: CASLGGAAGGGELFF. In nucleotides, the CDR3 is TGTGCCAGCCTTGGGGGAGCCGCGGGGGGCGGGGAGCTGTTTTTT. V usage is TRBV28 and J usage is TRBJ2-2, with 8 bases that match TRBD2. V gave up 8 bases and J gave up 7 bases; unmatched junction bases: 12. The CDR3 is 15 amino acids. Germline CDR1 is MDHEN and CDR2 is SYDVKM.